This record concerns one T cell receptor beta chain sequence. Its antigen is unidentified. The data were obtained in a study of PD-1 blockade in classical Hodgkin lymphoma. All trial patients relapsed after autologous stem cell transplantation. Classification of best responses gave complete response, partial response or progressive disease. Sequencing was performed with immunoSEQ multiplex PCR; in TCRdb, only in-frame clones are kept and a portion is missing. The data show more than 20,000 clones, around 67% seen once. V was shortened by 3 bases and J by 8 bases, with 10 bases between the two germline ends. The CDR3 is 13 residues long. Germline assignment: CDR1 LNHDA and CDR2 SQIVND (reference sequence). Study results and limitations: Repertoire differences lack defined causes, possibly disease activity or prior therapy. TCR diversity rose significantly by C4D1 in CD4+ but not CD8+ cells. Healthy donors were reported to have higher baseline TCR diversity than newly diagnosed patients.

This receptor was taken from a human donor with classical Hodgkin lymphoma. The material was peripheral blood mononuclear cells (PBMCs), obtained before the second cycle of nivolumab. The chain is built from TRBV19 and TRBJ1-4, with no clear D. CDR3 DNA sequence: TGTGCCAGTAGTATTAGCCCTTCCGAAAAACTGTTTTTT. It yields the protein CASSISPSEKLFF.